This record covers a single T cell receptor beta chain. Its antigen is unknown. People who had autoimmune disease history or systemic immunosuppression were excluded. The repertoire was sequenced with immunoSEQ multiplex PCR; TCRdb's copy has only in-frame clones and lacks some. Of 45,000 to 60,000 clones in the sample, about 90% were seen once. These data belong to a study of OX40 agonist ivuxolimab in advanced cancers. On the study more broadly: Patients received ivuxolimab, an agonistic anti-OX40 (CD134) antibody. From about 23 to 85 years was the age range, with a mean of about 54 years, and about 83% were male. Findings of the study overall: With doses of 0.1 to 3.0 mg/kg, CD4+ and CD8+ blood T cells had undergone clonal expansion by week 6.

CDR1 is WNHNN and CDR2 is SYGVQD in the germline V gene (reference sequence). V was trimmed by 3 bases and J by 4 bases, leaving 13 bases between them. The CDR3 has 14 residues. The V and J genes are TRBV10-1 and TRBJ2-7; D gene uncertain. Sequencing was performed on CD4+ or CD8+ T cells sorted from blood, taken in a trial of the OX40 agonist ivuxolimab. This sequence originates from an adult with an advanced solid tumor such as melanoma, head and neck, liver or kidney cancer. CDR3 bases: TGCGCCAGCAGTGACAGCCTCTCCTGGTACGAGCAGTACTTC. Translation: CASSDSLSWYEQYF.